This record covers a single T cell receptor beta chain. Its antigen is as yet unknown. The data derive from a study of post-analysis software for immune sequencing data. Overall study: The patients showed relapsing-remitting, secondary progressive and progressive-relapsing multiple sclerosis courses. Study conclusions and caveats: Controls had lower frequencies than patients of four or five TRBV segments, which included TRBV5-6, TRBV5-1 and TRBV20-1. Controls showed significantly higher normalized Chao1 diversity than did multiple sclerosis patients. Samples sharing a preparation batch grouped tightly together when assessed by F measure.

This CDR3 has 14 residues. V was clipped by 7 bases and J by 1 base; unmatched bases: 4. The library was made from cDNA and included unique molecular identifiers. TCRdb fed the PCR reads into MiXCR, producing one record per CDR3 protein. The data hold roughly 160,000 distinct CDR3 sequences, with 35% to 40% observed a single time. The TCR sequence derives from a girl between 10 and 17 years old with multiple sclerosis. The chain employs TRBV12-3 or TRBV12-4 and TRBJ1-5; 7 nucleotides agree with TRBD1. The starting material was blood, obtained after autologous hematopoietic stem cell transplantation. CDR3 residues: CASKTTGSNQPQHF. CDR3 bases: TGTGCCAGCAAGACGACAGGGAGCAATCAGCCCCAGCATTTT.